This TCR beta chain was sequenced for a study of cytomegalovirus exposure and HLA in healthy donors. CDR3 length: 13 amino acids. From germline, CDR1 is SEHNR and CDR2 FQNEAQ (reference sequence). V gave up 5 bases and J gave up 6 bases, with 13 bases separating them. The PCR employed 60 Vbeta primers together with 13 Jbeta primers. Measured with immunoSEQ multiplex PCR; TCRdb has only the in-frame clones, and not every one. The sample shows around 110,000 clones, around 80% of them seen only once. The sequencing sample was made of PBMCs. This TCR was recovered from a man younger than 40 in good health and CMV-seronegative. This chain links TRBV7-9 with TRBJ1-2; tentative D call: TRBD1 (6 bases). CDR3 DNA: TGTGCCAGCAGCCACGGACAGAACAATGGCTACACCTTC. Its protein is CASSHGQNNGYTF.